The sequence of this TCR beta chain was determined in a study of T-cell memory formation after mild COVID-19. Study details: TCR clusters were largely donor specific. General study results and limits: Day 15 to 85 contractors were CD4/CD8 balanced; later expanders leaned CD4+. That cross-reactive memory joined was suggested by some responding clones appearing in pre-infection memory. Clones that contracted clustered mainly in CM and EM if CD4+ and in EMRA if CD8+.

As for this clonotype: Its antigen is currently unknown.

V dropped 11 bases and J dropped 0 bases, with 14 bases sitting between them. This CDR3 is 13 amino acids long. Germline V gene data show CDR1 as SNHLY and CDR2 as FYNNEI. TCRdb independently ran MiXCR on the 5' RACE reads; one entry per CDR3 protein. The repertoire holds roughly 4,700 distinct CDR3 sequences, around 45% seen once, with roughly 2.6% in the top ten. Sequencing was carried out using PBMCs or a T cell subset sorted from them (not recorded which). The sequence derives from an adult who had mild COVID-19 (a few samples of this study predate the infection). Cell type and time point are not known. V and J are TRBV2 and TRBJ2-7; a weak D match, TRBD1 (5 bases). The DNA of the CDR3 is TGTGCCTTTCAGGGTCACAGCTCCTACGAGCAGTACTTC. Protein: CAFQGHSSYEQYF.